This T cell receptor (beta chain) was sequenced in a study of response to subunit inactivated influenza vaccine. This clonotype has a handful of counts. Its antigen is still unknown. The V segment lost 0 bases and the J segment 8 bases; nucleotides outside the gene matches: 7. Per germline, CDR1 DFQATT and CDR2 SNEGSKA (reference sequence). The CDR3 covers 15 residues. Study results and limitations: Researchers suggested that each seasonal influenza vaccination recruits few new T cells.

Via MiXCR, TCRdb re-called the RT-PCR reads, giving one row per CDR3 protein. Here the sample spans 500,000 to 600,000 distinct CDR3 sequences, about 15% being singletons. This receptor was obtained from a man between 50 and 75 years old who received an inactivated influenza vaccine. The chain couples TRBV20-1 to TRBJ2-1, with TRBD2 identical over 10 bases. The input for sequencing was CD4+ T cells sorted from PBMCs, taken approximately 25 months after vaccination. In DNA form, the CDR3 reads TGCAGTGCTAGAGATGGGAGCGGGAGGGCGTATGAGCAGTTCTTC. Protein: CSARDGSGRAYEQFF.